This T cell receptor (beta chain) stems from a study of blood T cell repertoires in COVID-19. The CDR3 is made up of 15 amino acids. The V segment lost 6 bases and the J segment 4 bases; nucleotides outside the gene matches: 8. CDR1 is KGHSH and CDR2 is LQKENI in the germline V gene. Some clones are missing from TCRdb's copy, which holds only in-frame ones; the method was immunoSEQ multiplex PCR. The table has 130,000 to 150,000 clones, 84% seen once; the top ten hold 35% to 40%. The sequence derives from a human donor in a cohort sampled during active COVID-19. This chain connects TRBV18 to TRBJ2-2; 7 bases align to TRBD1. Sequencing was done on a sample of peripheral blood. In nucleotides, the CDR3 is TGTGCCAGCTCTCGGGACAGTGGGCTCACCGGGGAGCTGTTTTTT. Translating it yields CASSRDSGLTGELFF.